This T cell receptor (beta chain) is drawn from a study of T cell changes during pregnancy in multiple sclerosis. Measured with immunoSEQ multiplex PCR; TCRdb has only the in-frame clones, and not every one. The sample has about 25,000 clones, more than 75% seen once. Trimming took 4 bases from V and 0 from J, leaving 8 bases between them. The CDR3 totals 14 residues. CDR1 is LGHNA and CDR2 is YNFKEQ in the germline V gene. The clonotype comes from a female donor in good health, enrolled as a control in a pregnancy study. The starting material was CD4+ T cells from peripheral blood mononuclear cells, obtained in the second trimester of pregnancy. This chain connects TRBV4-2 to TRBJ2-3; maybe TRBD2 (6 bases). As DNA, the CDR3 is TGTGCCAGCAGCCCCGGGACTAGCACAGATACGCAGTATTTT. Translated: CASSPGTSTDTQYF.